A single sample is the source of the 12 T cell receptor beta chains below, sequenced in a study of blood T cell repertoires in COVID-19. Clones were sequenced by immunoSEQ multiplex PCR, and TCRdb holds only the in-frame ones, with some missing. This sample has 200,000 to 250,000 clones, with 82% found just once. Specimen: PBMCs or T cells enriched from blood (not recorded which). The receptors were sampled from a woman aged 60-75 years who had recovered from COVID-19.

This chain connects TRBV18 to TRBJ1-1; tentative D call: TRBD1 (5 bases). Trimming removed 3 bases at V and 6 bases at J, with 14 bases between. The CDR3 runs 14 residues. Looked up from germline, CDR1 is KGHSH and CDR2 is LQKENI. The CDR3 loop is CASSPSRRDPEAFF. The CDR3 coding sequence is TGTGCCAGCTCACCGTCTCGGAGGGACCCTGAAGCTTTCTTT.

In this sample, this clone turned up a few times. This sequence joins TRBV25-1 and TRBJ1-2; 7 bases align to TRBD1. The CDR3 has 15 amino acids. Germline-derived CDR1 and CDR2 are MGHDK and SYGVNS. The ends lost 6 bases at V and 2 bases at J; junction bases unmatched: 9. CDR3 sequence (DNA): TGTGCCAGCAGGGCCGGGGGACAGCGGAACTATGGCTACACCTTC. Protein sequence: CASRAGGQRNYGYTF.

This clone was observed a single time. The chain is built from TRBV6-6 and TRBJ2-5, with 14 bases identical to TRBD2. Germline trimming cut 6 bases from V and 5 bases from J; bases unmatched to any gene: 8. CDR1 is MNHNY and CDR2 is SVGAGI in the germline V gene (reference sequence). CDR3 length: 16 amino acids. CDR3 protein: CASSPRTSGGMETQYF. The CDR3 region has the DNA TGTGCCAGCAGCCCTCGGACTAGCGGGGGGATGGAGACCCAGTACTTC.

This rearrangement joins TRBV6-2 or TRBV6-3 to TRBJ1-1; D unresolved. Trimming left V 6 bases short and J 6 bases short, with 14 bases between. This CDR3 has 13 amino acids. Germline V CDR1 and CDR2: MNHEY, SVGEGT. This chain's CDR3 is CASSLNGAAEAFF. CDR3 in DNA: TGTGCCAGCAGCCTAAACGGTGCTGCTGAAGCTTTCTTT.

The chain links TRBV27 to TRBJ2-7; 11 bases are shared with TRBD2. Germline loops: CDR1 MNHEY, CDR2 SMNVEV (reference sequence). The V segment lost 8 bases and the J segment 5 bases; nucleotides outside the gene matches: 11. The CDR3 has 15 residues. The CDR3 DNA reads as TGTGCCAGCCCGGTAGCGGGAGGGCCTCCCCACGAGCAGTACTTC. As protein: CASPVAGGPPHEQYF.

A few counts support this clone. This rearrangement joins TRBV7-9 to TRBJ1-2; a weak D match, TRBD1 (5 bases). This CDR3 spans 13 amino acids. V was pared by 5 bases and J by 3 bases, with 10 bases between. The germline V gene has CDR1 SEHNR and CDR2 FQNEAQ (reference sequence). CDR3 residues: CASSPGEDYGYTF. CDR3 bases: TGTGCCAGCAGCCCGGGGGAGGACTATGGCTACACCTTC.

CDR3 in DNA: TGTGCCAGCAGTTACTCAGGGGCTAATCAGCCCCAGCATTTT. Translated, it gives CASSYSGANQPQHF. The V call is TRBV6-5, the J call TRBJ1-5; tentative D call: TRBD1 (5 bases). From germline, CDR1 is MNHEY and CDR2 SVGAGI. The CDR3 is 14 residues long. The ends were cut back, 0 bases at V and 4 bases at J, with 7 bases in the middle.

The chain combines TRBV5-6 with TRBJ1-2, with 12 nucleotides matching TRBD1. V was pared by 0 bases and J by 4 bases, with 4 bases of the junction left unmatched. Germline-derived CDR1 and CDR2 are SGHDT and YYEEEE. The CDR3 length is 16 residues. Written as DNA, the CDR3 is TGTGCCAGCAGCTTGGAGGGGACAGGGGGCGGCTATGGCTACACCTTC. Its translation: CASSLEGTGGGYGYTF.

The chain carries TRBV4-2 and TRBJ2-4, with TRBD2 matching 12 bases. The CDR3 consists of 17 residues. After removal of 1 base from V and 7 bases from J, the junction contained 8 bases not matched to a gene. CDR1 and CDR2 from the germline V gene are LGHNA and YNFKEQ. The CDR3 is CASSQGLAGAGWNIQYF. In nucleotides, the CDR3 is TGTGCCAGCAGCCAAGGACTAGCGGGAGCCGGTTGGAACATTCAGTACTTC.

The chain employs TRBV7-3 and TRBJ2-3, with TRBD1 matching 7 bases. CDR1 SGHTA and CDR2 FQGTGA come from the germline V gene. J lost 4 bases, V lost 6 bases, and 1 base had no gene match. The CDR3 has 12 amino acids. CDR3 DNA: TGTGCCAGCAGTACAGGGGCAGATACGCAGTATTTT. Its protein is CASSTGADTQYF.

The chain couples TRBV6-6 to TRBJ2-2; 14 bases agree with TRBD2. CDR1 and CDR2 (germline): MNHNY, SVGAGI (reference sequence). The CDR3 extends over 16 amino acids. J gave up 7 bases and V 6 bases, and 7 bases lay outside the gene matches. CDR3 DNA sequence: TGTGCCAGCAGCTACGGGACTAGCGGGGGAATCGGGGAGCTGTTTTTT. Its protein is CASSYGTSGGIGELFF.

Only a few counts were recorded for this clone. The V gene is TRBV7-3, the J gene TRBJ1-4; 8 bases map to TRBD1. Per germline, CDR1 SGHTA and CDR2 FQGTGA. This CDR3 comprises 13 residues. After removal of 5 bases from V and 7 bases from J, the junction contained 3 bases not matched to a gene. The CDR3 bases are TGTGCCAGCAGCACCGGGACAGGTGAAAAACTGTTTTTT. It specifies CASSTGTGEKLFF.